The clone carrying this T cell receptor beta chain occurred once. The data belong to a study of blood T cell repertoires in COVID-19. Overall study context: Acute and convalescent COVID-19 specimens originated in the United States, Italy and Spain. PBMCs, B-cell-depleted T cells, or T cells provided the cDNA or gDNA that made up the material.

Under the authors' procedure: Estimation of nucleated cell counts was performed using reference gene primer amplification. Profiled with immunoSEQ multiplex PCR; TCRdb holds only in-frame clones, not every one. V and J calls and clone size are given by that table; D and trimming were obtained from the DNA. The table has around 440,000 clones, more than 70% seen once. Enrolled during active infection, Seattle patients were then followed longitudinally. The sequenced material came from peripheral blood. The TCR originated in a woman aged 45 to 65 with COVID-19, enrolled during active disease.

Here the CDR3 reads CASSKGQGSGYTF. Written as DNA, the CDR3 is TGTGCCAGCAGCAAGGGACAGGGAAGTGGCTACACCTTC. The gene calls are TRBV6-5 and TRBJ1-2; 9 bases are shared with TRBD1. This CDR3 region has 13 residues. The germline CDR1 and CDR2 sequences are MNHEY and SVGAGI. The trim removed 6 bases at V and 7 bases at J, leaving 6 bases unmatched.